This T cell receptor (beta chain) was found in a study of tumor-infiltrating lymphocytes in primary liver carcinoma. Blood RNA was derived from unsorted whole blood, and germline DNA was extracted too. The CDR3 extends over 15 amino acids. Per the germline V gene, CDR1 is SGHAT and CDR2 is FQDESV (reference sequence). Points on this clonotype: The antigen is unknown. The junction and the germline gene differ at one end; a read error may be behind it.

A primer matching the constant region was used to make TCR beta cDNA from approximately 500 ng of total RNA. Library construction for TCR beta comprised three nested multiplex PCR rounds performed with slightly modified ARM-PCR. TRBV1-TRBV30 forward and Cbeta reverse primers drove the first two roughly 10-cycle rounds. TCRdb re-analysed the multiplex PCR reads in MiXCR, keeping a single row per CDR3 protein. This repertoire shows fewer than 350,000 distinct CDR3 sequences, 65% found once; its top ten account for 9% to 10%. Study-level points and caveats: Paired tumor-adjacent and tumor-blood samples overlapped less than tumor region pairs did.

This chain connects TRBV11-1 to TRBJ2-2; perhaps TRBD1 as D (6 bases). The material sequenced was peripheral blood. This receptor was obtained from a man between 40 and 49 years old with primary liver carcinoma and hepatitis B virus infection. The CDR3 region is CASSPFAGAVGVLFF. CDR3 DNA sequence: TGTGCCAGCAGCCCATTTGCAGGGGCAGTCGGGGTGCTGTTTTTT.